The 14 T cell receptor beta chains below were found in one sample sequenced in a study of CD8 T cells in ankylosing spondylitis. The study's findings and limits: In ankylosing spondylitis blood, a motif of about 8 highly homologous TCR beta variants appeared characteristic.

TCRdb re-called the 5' RACE reads through MiXCR, storing one row per CDR3 protein. The sample carries roughly 470,000 distinct CDR3 sequences, roughly 26% recorded once. The antigens of these receptors remain unknown. Material for sequencing was blood, either unsorted or a sorted T cell fraction (not recorded which). Receptors were obtained from a male donor with ankylosing spondylitis.

This chain links TRBV5-1 with TRBJ1-6; 7 bases are shared with TRBD1. Germline assignment: CDR1 SGHRS and CDR2 YFSETQ. This CDR3 is built from 16 residues. V shed 4 bases and J 9 bases; nucleotides not matched to a gene: 13. CDR3 sequence reads: CASSTGQAYSASPLHF. The CDR3, as DNA: TGCGCCAGCAGCACCGGACAGGCCTATAGTGCTTCACCCCTCCACTTT.

The chain uses TRBV7-8 and TRBJ1-5, with TRBD1 matching 11 bases. Germline values: CDR1 SGHVS, CDR2 FQNEAQ. The V gene end was trimmed by 5 bases and the J gene end by 4 bases; junction bases not matched to a gene: 7. There are 16 residues in the CDR3. The CDR3 sequence is CASSPRDRGGNQPQHF. CDR3 DNA: TGTGCCAGCAGCCCGAGGGACAGGGGGGGTAATCAGCCCCAGCATTTT.

This clonotype was seen ten or more times. The V call is TRBV12-3 or TRBV12-4, the J call TRBJ2-2; 7 bases fit TRBD1. This CDR3 is 15 amino acids long. V shed 6 bases, J shed 0 bases, and the junction held 4 bases outside the gene matches. The CDR3 region has the DNA TGTGCCAGCAGGGTCGGGACAGCGAACACCGGGGAGCTGTTTTTT. It specifies CASRVGTANTGELFF.

This clonotype came up a few times. The chain recombines TRBV20-1 with TRBJ2-5, with 10 bases fitting TRBD2. The CDR3 consists of 17 residues. Per the germline V gene, CDR1 is DFQATT and CDR2 is SNEGSKA (reference sequence). The junction had 12 bases not matched to a gene; V was cut back by 0 bases and J by 5 bases. CDR3 sequence (DNA): TGCAGTGCTAGAGATCTCGAGCGGGAGGGTCCCTACGAGACCCAGTACTTC. Amino acids: CSARDLEREGPYETQYF.

The rearrangement links TRBV5-1 to TRBJ1-5, with D unclear. Trimming shortened V by 0 bases and J by 7 bases, and 8 bases separated the two germline ends. This CDR3 region has 13 residues. CDR1 is SGHRS and CDR2 is YFSETQ in the germline V gene. The CDR3 DNA reads TGCGCCAGCAGCTTGGACGTGGGGCAGCCCCAGCATTTT. Translation: CASSLDVGQPQHF.

The table lists this clonotype with a few counts. The chain combines TRBV14 with TRBJ2-7, with 10 bases aligning to TRBD2. CDR1 SGHDN and CDR2 FVKESK come from the germline V gene. Losses at the gene ends were 4 bases for V and 4 bases for J; bases not matched to a gene: 10. The CDR3 length is 16 residues. The CDR3 is CASSPLGASGSYEQYV. The CDR3 DNA reads as TGTGCCAGCAGCCCCCTTGGGGCTAGCGGGAGTTACGAGCAGTACGTC.

This clonotype was counted a few times. The rearrangement links TRBV20-1 to TRBJ2-1; D unresolved. This CDR3 contains 12 residues. V gave up 2 bases and J gave up 9 bases, with 11 bases separating them. Germline loops: CDR1 DFQATT, CDR2 SNEGSKA (reference sequence). In DNA form, the CDR3 reads TGCAGTGCTAGACTTTCTAAGGTTGAGCAGTTCTTC. Translating it yields CSARLSKVEQFF.

This clonotype was counted a few times. The gene calls are TRBV3-1 and TRBJ1-2, with D uncertain. Germline CDR1 reads LGHDT; CDR2 reads YNNKEL (reference sequence). The CDR3 is 14 amino acids. V was shortened by 4 bases and J by 8 bases, with 17 bases between the two germline ends. CDR3: CASSPAERWAGYTF. The CDR3 region has the DNA TGTGCCAGCAGCCCTGCGGAGAGGTGGGCGGGCTACACCTTC.

This clonotype occurred a few times. This chain links TRBV24-1 with TRBJ2-5; 9 bases match TRBD2. CDR1 KGHDR and CDR2 SFDVKD come from the germline V gene. This CDR3 contains 15 residues. With V trimmed by 6 bases and J by 4 bases, 8 bases remained unmatched. The CDR3 bases are TGTGCCACCAGTCCTAGCGGGGAGGGACCAGAGACCCAGTACTTC. This encodes CATSPSGEGPETQYF.

The chain joins TRBV20-1 to TRBJ2-7; D perhaps matches TRBD2 (5 bases). V lost 6 bases to trimming and J lost 7 bases, with 13 bases between them. The length of the CDR3 is 11 residues. CDR1 DFQATT and CDR2 SNEGSKA come from the germline V gene (reference sequence). The CDR3, as DNA: TGCAGTGCAACCCCCTCGGGGGAGCAGTACTTC. This gives the protein CSATPSGEQYF.

This clonotype was observed a handful of times. V gene TRBV12-3 or TRBV12-4 combines with J gene TRBJ2-2, with a possible D match to TRBD2 (5 bases). CDR3 length: 17 amino acids. Trimming removed 1 base from V and 0 bases from J, with 12 bases in between. For the CDR3, the DNA is TGTGCCAGCAGTTTAGTGATTTTGAGGGCGAACACCGGGGAGCTGTTTTTT. It codes for CASSLVILRANTGELFF.

This chain uses TRBV10-3 with TRBJ2-7, with 10 bases that match TRBD1. The CDR3 contains 16 residues. Germline CDR1 and CDR2: ENHRY and SYGVKD. The V gene end was trimmed by 4 bases and the J gene end by 7 bases; junction bases not matched to a gene: 13. The CDR3 reads CAISAIRTGGHWEQYV. As DNA, the CDR3 is TGTGCCATCAGTGCTATCAGGACAGGGGGGCATTGGGAGCAGTACGTC.

The V call is TRBV18, the J call TRBJ2-2; D possibly uses TRBD1 or TRBD2 (5 bases each). Between the trimmed V and J ends, which lost 3 bases and 6 bases, there was a span of 14 bases. CDR3 size: 15 residues. The germline gives CDR1 KGHSH, CDR2 LQKENI. The CDR3 loop is CASSPEGPDAGELFF. In DNA form, the CDR3 reads TGTGCCAGCTCACCTGAGGGGCCCGATGCCGGGGAGCTGTTTTTT.

This clonotype was observed a few times. The chain carries TRBV7-2 and TRBJ1-1; D unresolved. The ends were cut back, 3 bases at V and 4 bases at J, with 15 bases in the middle. CDR1 and CDR2 from the germline V gene are SGHTA and FQGNSA. This CDR3 comprises 15 residues. The CDR3 DNA follows: TGTGCCAGCAGCTTTCACACGGGTGGTTCCACTGAAGCTTTCTTT. Translated: CASSFHTGGSTEAFF.